This TCR beta chain was profiled in a study of blood T cell repertoires in COVID-19. Across the study: The United States, Italy and Spain provided the acute and convalescent COVID-19 samples.

Produced via immunoSEQ multiplex PCR; TCRdb's table is partial and in-frame only. The profile covers about 210,000 clones, with around four fifths appearing a single time and 8% to 11% taken by the ten largest. The CDR3 is made up of 13 amino acids. Trimming pared 0 bases from V and 8 bases from J, leaving 10 bases between. The V gene's germline CDR1 is LGHNA and CDR2 YNFKEQ. The receptor was derived from a woman of 80 years or more with COVID-19, enrolled during active disease. The J gene is TRBJ1-2, the V gene TRBV4-2; perhaps TRBD1 as D (6 bases). Sequenced: peripheral blood. The CDR3 loop is CASSQDGGGGYTF. The CDR3 nucleotides read TGTGCCAGCAGCCAAGATGGGGGGGGCGGCTACACCTTC.